Listed below are T cell receptor beta chains from one sample, sequenced in a study of beta chain features in type 1 diabetes. Sequencing was performed with immunoSEQ multiplex PCR; in TCRdb, only in-frame clones are kept and a portion is missing. The sample has 310,000 or so clones; 9.3% are singletons. Input material: central memory CD4+ T cells from blood. The source of these receptors is a young man with type 1 diabetes. Both conserved end residues are part of each CDR3. A D gene is named only where the DNA matches it firmly. Some rows mark clone size as missing; the rest say once, few, many or name a class of expanded clone.

TRBV5-1,.,few,TRBJ2-7,CASSRVAGDAYEQYF,TGCGCCAGCAGCCGAGTGGCAGGGGACGCCTACGAGCAGTACTTC
TRBV7-9,TRBD1,few,TRBJ2-1,CASSLTDRGLYEQFF,TGTGCCAGCAGCTTAACGGACAGGGGGCTCTATGAGCAGTTCTTC
TRBV6-5,.,.,TRBJ1-1,CASSYRGANTEAFF,TGTGCCAGCAGTTACAGGGGCGCGAACACTGAAGCTTTCTTT
TRBV5-8,.,.,TRBJ1-1,CASSTTMNTEAFF,TGTGCCAGCAGCACGACAATGAACACTGAAGCTTTCTTT
TRBV2,.,.,TRBJ1-6,CASSDGELNSPLHF,TGTGCCAGCAGTGATGGGGAACTTAATTCACCCCTCCACTTT
TRBV14,.,many,TRBJ1-1,CASSLGNTEAFF,TGTGCCAGCAGCCTTGGGAACACTGAAGCTTTCTTT
TRBV19,.,.,TRBJ1-2,CASNAVHLNYGYTF,TGTGCCAGTAATGCAGTTCATCTAAACTATGGCTACACCTTC
TRBV29-1,.,few,TRBJ1-1,CSALWTEAFF,TGCAGCGCCTTATGGACTGAAGCTTTCTTT
TRBV6-5,.,.,TRBJ1-1,CATLRDREAFF,TGTGCCACTCTCCGCGACAGGGAAGCTTTCTTT
TRBV25-1,.,once,TRBJ1-1,CASRLSMNTEAFF,TGTGCCAGCAGATTATCCATGAACACTGAAGCTTTCTTT
TRBV30,.,.,TRBJ2-7,CAWSVLTSEQYF,TGTGCCTGGAGTGTACTAACCAGCGAGCAGTACTTC
TRBV18,.,few,TRBJ2-2,CASSPLDTRNTGELFF,TGTGCCAGCTCACCACTGGACACTCGGAACACCGGGGAGCTGTTTTTT
TRBV29-1,.,few,TRBJ2-5,CSVDEGTQETQYF,TGCAGCGTTGATGAGGGTACCCAAGAGACCCAGTACTTC
TRBV11-2,.,.,TRBJ1-4,CASRKGPDEKLFF,TGTGCCAGCAGAAAGGGCCCAGATGAAAAACTGTTTTTT
TRBV7-2,TRBD2,few,TRBJ2-5,CASSFGPGGRQETQYF,TGTGCCAGCAGCTTTGGCCCGGGGGGGCGGCAAGAGACCCAGTACTTC
TRBV7-2,TRBD1,.,TRBJ2-7,CASSYNRDRGHEQYF,TGTGCCAGCAGCTACAACCGGGACAGGGGGCACGAGCAGTACTTC
TRBV7-7,.,.,TRBJ2-5,CASSSDPQMGETQYF,TGTGCCAGCAGCTCAGACCCCCAGATGGGGGAGACCCAGTACTTC
TRBV19,.,few,TRBJ2-3,CASAGGGHTQYF,TGTGCCAGTGCCGGTGGGGGTCATACGCAGTATTTT
TRBV30,.,.,TRBJ1-4,CAWMGSAAEKLFF,TGTGCCTGGATGGGTAGCGCGGCAGAAAAACTGTTTTTT
TRBV7-2,.,few,TRBJ2-5,CASSFSRGQEETQYF,TGTGCCAGCAGCTTTTCCCGGGGGCAGGAAGAGACCCAGTACTTC
TRBV6-6,.,.,TRBJ2-1,CASTRWQGGVNEQFF,TGTGCCAGCACCCGGTGGCAGGGGGGAGTCAATGAGCAGTTCTTC
TRBV6-5,.,.,TRBJ2-5,CASRPLGSGQETQYF,TGTGCCAGCAGACCCCTGGGTAGCGGACAAGAGACCCAGTACTTC
TRBV6-5,TRBD2,few,TRBJ2-5,CASSYYGTSGETQYF,TGTGCCAGCAGTTACTATGGGACTAGCGGCGAGACCCAGTACTTC
TRBV4-1,TRBD1,.,TRBJ1-1,CASSQDQGGTEAFF,TGCGCCAGCAGCCAAGATCAGGGGGGCACTGAAGCTTTCTTT
TRBV6-6,.,.,TRBJ2-1,CASSAFLGSIEQFF,TGTGCCAGCAGTGCGTTCCTAGGAAGCATTGAGCAGTTCTTC
TRBV25-1,TRBD1,.,TRBJ1-5,CASSDTGGNQPQHF,TGTGCCAGCAGTGATACAGGGGGCAATCAGCCCCAGCATTTT
TRBV19,TRBD1,.,TRBJ1-2,CASSLGQGRKANYGYTF,TGTGCCAGTAGCCTCGGACAGGGGAGAAAAGCTAACTATGGCTACACCTTC
TRBV4-1,.,many,TRBJ1-2,CASSQDQGTYGYTF,TGCGCCAGCAGCCAAGACCAGGGGACCTATGGCTACACCTTC
TRBV11-3,.,few,TRBJ2-1,CASSNRWDNEQFF,TGTGCCAGCAGTAACAGGTGGGATAATGAGCAGTTCTTC
TRBV29-1,.,.,TRBJ1-1,CGFKVMNTEAFF,TGCGGATTCAAAGTCATGAACACTGAAGCTTTCTTT
TRBV4-3,TRBD2,many,TRBJ2-3,CASSQGGLPFRDTQYF,TGCGCCAGCAGCCAGGGGGGACTACCGTTTCGTGATACGCAGTATTTT
TRBV6-1,TRBD1,few,TRBJ2-7,CASRSGTGGAKQYF,TGTGCCAGCAGATCCGGGACAGGGGGCGCGAAGCAGTACTTC
TRBV11-2,TRBD2,few,TRBJ2-5,CASSPTQRGAQYF,TGTGCCAGCAGCCCCACCCAGCGGGGGGCCCAGTACTTC
TRBV7-2,.,.,TRBJ2-4,CASSLQITDHNIQYF,TGTGCCAGCAGCTTACAGATCACAGACCATAACATTCAGTACTTC
TRBV7-2,TRBD2,.,TRBJ2-1,CASSLALAGAYNEQFF,TGTGCCAGCAGTTTGGCACTAGCGGGAGCCTACAATGAGCAGTTCTTC
TRBV19,TRBD2,few,TRBJ2-3,CASSSGTSRTDTQYF,TGTGCCAGTAGTTCCGGGACTAGTCGAACAGATACGCAGTATTTT
TRBV20-1,.,few,TRBJ1-4,CSAPRNEKLFF,TGCAGTGCACCAAGGAATGAAAAACTGTTTTTT